The T cell receptor beta chain under discussion was sequenced for a study of cytomegalovirus exposure and HLA in healthy donors. On the study more broadly: As released early, the data held roughly 85 million unique TCRs from HLA-typed donors. Clustering assigned 81% of the approximately 400 genotyped donors to the Caucasian-associated ancestry cluster. Whole-study findings and limits: The study dropped some indistinguishable V segments, TRBV6-2 and TRBV6-3 among them. Later analysis suggested links between common viral pathogens and several top significant clusters.

With V trimmed by 5 bases and J by 7 bases, 4 bases remained unmatched. The CDR3 runs to 14 residues. Per germline, CDR1 MNHEY and CDR2 SVGAGI. About this clone itself: What it binds is not known.

It was with 60 Vbeta and 13 Jbeta primers that the PCR ran. Libraries were prepared by immunoSEQ multiplex PCR; TCRdb keeps only in-frame clonotypes and omits some of them. The table includes roughly 110,000 clones, 60% to 75% detected once. The chain couples TRBV6-5 to TRBJ2-1; 11 bases fit TRBD2. The sequenced sample was PBMCs. This receptor was taken from a man aged 25 to 40 in good health and CMV-seronegative. The DNA of the CDR3 is TGTGCCAGCAGTCAACTAGCGGGAGTTAATGAGCAGTTCTTC. Its translation is CASSQLAGVNEQFF.